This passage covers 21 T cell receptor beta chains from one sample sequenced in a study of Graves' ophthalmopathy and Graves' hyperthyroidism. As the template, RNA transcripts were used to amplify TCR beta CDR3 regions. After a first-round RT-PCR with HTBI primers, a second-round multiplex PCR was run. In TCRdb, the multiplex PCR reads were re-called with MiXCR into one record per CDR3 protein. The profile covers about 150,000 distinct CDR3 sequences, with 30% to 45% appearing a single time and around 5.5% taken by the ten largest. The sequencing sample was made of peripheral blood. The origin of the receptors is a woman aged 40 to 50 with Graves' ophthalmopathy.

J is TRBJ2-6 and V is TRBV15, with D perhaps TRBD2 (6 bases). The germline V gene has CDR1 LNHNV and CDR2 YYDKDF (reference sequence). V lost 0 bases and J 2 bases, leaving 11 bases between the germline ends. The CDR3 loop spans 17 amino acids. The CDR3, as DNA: TGTGCCACCAGCAGAGAGCCCGGAGGGACTGGGGCCAACGTCCTGACTTTC. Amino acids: CATSREPGGTGANVLTF.

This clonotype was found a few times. The CDR3 spells CASSETGEETQYF. CDR3 coding DNA: TGTGCCAGCAGTGAAACAGGGGAAGAGACCCAGTACTTC. V gene TRBV6-1 combines with J gene TRBJ2-5; 7 positions agree with TRBD1. The CDR3 sequence is 13 residues long. Germline lookup yields CDR1 MNHNS and CDR2 SASEGT. V lost 2 bases to trimming and J lost 3 bases; unmatched junction nucleotides: 0.

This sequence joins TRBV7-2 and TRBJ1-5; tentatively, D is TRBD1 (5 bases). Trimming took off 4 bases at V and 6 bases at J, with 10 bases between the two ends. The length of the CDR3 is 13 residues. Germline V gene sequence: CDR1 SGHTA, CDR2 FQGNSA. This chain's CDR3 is CASSWGVGQPQHF. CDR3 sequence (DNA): TGTGCCAGCAGCTGGGGGGTCGGTCAGCCCCAGCATTTT.

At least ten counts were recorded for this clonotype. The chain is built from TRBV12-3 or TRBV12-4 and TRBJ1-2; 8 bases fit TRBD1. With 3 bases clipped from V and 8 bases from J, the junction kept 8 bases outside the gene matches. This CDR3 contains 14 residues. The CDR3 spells CASSFFRTGKGYTF. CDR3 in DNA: TGTGCCAGCAGTTTTTTCAGGACAGGGAAGGGCTACACCTTC.

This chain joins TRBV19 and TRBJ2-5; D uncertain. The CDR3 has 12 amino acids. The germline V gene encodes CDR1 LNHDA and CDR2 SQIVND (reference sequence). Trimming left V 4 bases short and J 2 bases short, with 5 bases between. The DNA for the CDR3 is TGTGCCAGTAGTACCCGACAAGAGACCCAGTACTTC. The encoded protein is CASSTRQETQYF. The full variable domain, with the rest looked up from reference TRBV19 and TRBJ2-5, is DGGITQSPKYLFRKEGQNVTLSCEQNLNHDAMYWYRQDPGQGLRLIYYSQIVNDFQKGDIAEGYSVSREKKESFPLTVTSAQKNPTAFYLCASSTRQETQYFGPGTRLLVL.

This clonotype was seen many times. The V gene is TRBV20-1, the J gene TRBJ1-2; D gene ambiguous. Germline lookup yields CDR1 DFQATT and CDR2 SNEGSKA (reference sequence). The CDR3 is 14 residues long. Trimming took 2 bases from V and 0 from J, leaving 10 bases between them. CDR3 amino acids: CSARTLAANYGYTF. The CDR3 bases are TGCAGTGCTAGAACACTTGCAGCTAACTATGGCTACACCTTC.

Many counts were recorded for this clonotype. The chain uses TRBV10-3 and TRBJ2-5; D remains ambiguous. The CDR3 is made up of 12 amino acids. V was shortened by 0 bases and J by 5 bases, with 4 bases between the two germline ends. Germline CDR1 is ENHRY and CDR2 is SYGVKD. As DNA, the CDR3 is TGTGCCATCAGTGAGTCGGGGGAGACCCAGTACTTC. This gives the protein CAISESGETQYF.

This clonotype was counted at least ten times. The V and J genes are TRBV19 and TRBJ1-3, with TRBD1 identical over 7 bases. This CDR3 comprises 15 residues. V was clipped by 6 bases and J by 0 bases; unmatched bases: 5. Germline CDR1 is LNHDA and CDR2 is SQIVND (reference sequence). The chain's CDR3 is CASRPGDSSGNTIYF. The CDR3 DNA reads TGTGCCAGTAGACCCGGGGACAGCTCTGGAAACACCATATATTTT.

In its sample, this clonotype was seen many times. The CDR3 loop is CASSDRTGFSGNTIYF. As DNA, the CDR3 is TGTGCCAGCAGCGACCGGACAGGCTTCTCTGGAAACACCATATATTTT. This rearrangement joins TRBV9 to TRBJ1-3; TRBD1 agrees at 7 bases. The CDR3 is 16 residues long. Germline CDR1 reads SGDLS; CDR2 reads YYNGEE. Germline trimming cut 3 bases from V and 0 bases from J; bases unmatched to any gene: 6.

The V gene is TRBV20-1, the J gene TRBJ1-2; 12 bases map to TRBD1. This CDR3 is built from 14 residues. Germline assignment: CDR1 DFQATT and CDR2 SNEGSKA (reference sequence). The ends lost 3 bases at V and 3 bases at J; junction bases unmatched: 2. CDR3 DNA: TGCAGTGCTAGTGGGACAGGGGGCGACTATGGCTACACCTTC. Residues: CSASGTGGDYGYTF.

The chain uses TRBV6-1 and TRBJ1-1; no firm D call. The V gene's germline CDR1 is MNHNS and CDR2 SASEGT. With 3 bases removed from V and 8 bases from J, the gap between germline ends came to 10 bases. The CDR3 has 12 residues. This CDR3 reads CASSDVTPEAFF. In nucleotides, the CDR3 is TGTGCCAGCAGTGACGTCACACCCGAAGCTTTCTTT.

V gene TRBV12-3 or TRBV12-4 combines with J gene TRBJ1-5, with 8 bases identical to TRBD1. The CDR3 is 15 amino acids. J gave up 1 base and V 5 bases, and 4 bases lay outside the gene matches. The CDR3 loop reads CASSIGQGSNQPQHF. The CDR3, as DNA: TGTGCCAGCAGTATCGGACAGGGAAGCAATCAGCCCCAGCATTTT.

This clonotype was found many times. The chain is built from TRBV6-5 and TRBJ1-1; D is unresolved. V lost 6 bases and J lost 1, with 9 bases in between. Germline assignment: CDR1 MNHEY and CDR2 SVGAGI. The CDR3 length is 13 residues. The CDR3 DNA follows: TGTGCCAGCAGCTACCCCCAGAACACTGAAGCTTTCTTT. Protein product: CASSYPQNTEAFF.

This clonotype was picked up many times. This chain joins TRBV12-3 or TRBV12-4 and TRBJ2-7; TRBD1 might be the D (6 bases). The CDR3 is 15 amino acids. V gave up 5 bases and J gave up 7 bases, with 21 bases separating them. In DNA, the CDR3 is TGTGCCAGCAGTCCGGGACATACGGGCTCCCAGGAGCAGTACTTC. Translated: CASSPGHTGSQEQYF.

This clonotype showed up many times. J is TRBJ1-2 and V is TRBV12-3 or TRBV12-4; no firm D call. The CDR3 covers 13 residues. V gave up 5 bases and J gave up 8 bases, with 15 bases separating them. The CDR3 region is CASSPDLILGYTF. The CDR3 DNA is TGTGCCAGCAGTCCGGACCTTATATTGGGCTACACCTTC.

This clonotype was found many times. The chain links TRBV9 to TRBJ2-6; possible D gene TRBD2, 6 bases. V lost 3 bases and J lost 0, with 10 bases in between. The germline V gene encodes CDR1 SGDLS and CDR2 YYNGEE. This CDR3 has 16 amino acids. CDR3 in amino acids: CASSGGANSGANVLTF. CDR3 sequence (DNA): TGTGCCAGCAGCGGCGGGGCAAACTCTGGGGCCAACGTCCTGACTTTC.

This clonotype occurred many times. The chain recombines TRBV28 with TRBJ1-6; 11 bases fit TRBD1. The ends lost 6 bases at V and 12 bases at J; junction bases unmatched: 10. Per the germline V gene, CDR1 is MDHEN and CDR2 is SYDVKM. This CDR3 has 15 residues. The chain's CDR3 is CASRPPGTGGRPLHF. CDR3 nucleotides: TGTGCCAGCAGACCTCCCGGGACAGGGGGACGACCCCTCCACTTT.

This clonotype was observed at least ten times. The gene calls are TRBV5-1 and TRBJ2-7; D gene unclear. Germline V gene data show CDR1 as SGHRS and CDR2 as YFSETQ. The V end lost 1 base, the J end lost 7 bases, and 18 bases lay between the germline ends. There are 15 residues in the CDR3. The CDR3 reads CASSLSGRQWDEQYF. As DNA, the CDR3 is TGCGCCAGCAGCTTGTCGGGCAGGCAGTGGGATGAGCAGTACTTC.

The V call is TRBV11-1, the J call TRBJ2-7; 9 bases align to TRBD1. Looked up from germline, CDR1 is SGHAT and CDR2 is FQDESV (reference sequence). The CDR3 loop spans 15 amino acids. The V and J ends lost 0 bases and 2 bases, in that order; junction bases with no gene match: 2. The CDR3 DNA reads TGTGCCAGCAGCTTAGCCGGACAGGGGACCTACGAGCAGTACTTC. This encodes CASSLAGQGTYEQYF.

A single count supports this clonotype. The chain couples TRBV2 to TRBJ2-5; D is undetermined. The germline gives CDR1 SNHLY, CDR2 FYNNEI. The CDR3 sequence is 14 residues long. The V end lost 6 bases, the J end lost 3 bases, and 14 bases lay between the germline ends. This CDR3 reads CASRPPEKKETQYF. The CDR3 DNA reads TGTGCCAGCAGGCCCCCCGAAAAAAAAGAGACCCAGTACTTC.

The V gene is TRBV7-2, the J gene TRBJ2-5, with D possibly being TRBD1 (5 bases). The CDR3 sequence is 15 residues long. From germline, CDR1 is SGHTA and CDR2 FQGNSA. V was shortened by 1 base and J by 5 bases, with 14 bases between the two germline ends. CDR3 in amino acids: CASSLVSAGRETQYF. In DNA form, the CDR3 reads TGTGCCAGCAGCTTAGTATCGGCAGGGCGGGAGACCCAGTACTTC.